The rows below give T cell receptor beta chains drawn from one sample of a study of T cells in Graves' hyperthyroidism and ophthalmopathy. TCRdb re-derived calls from the multiplex PCR reads in MiXCR, one entry per CDR3 protein. The profile shows 550,000 to 700,000 distinct CDR3 sequences, approximately 14% of them singletons. Material: blood. The receptor source for this set is a woman aged 40 to 49 with Graves' ophthalmopathy. Each CDR3 is given with its conserved first and last residue. D genes are given only for firm matches. Not every row has a clone size; where given, it reads once, few, many or a size class.

clone size	V gene	D gene	J gene	CDR3 protein	CDR3 DNA
many	TRBV9	NA	TRBJ1-1	CASSEGLSNTEAFF	TGTGCCAGCAGCGAAGGGCTTTCTAACACTGAAGCTTTCTTT
few	TRBV10-3	NA	TRBJ2-7	CAISELGLQYF	TGTGCCATCAGTGAACTGGGGTTGCAGTACTTC
NA	TRBV6-1	TRBD2	TRBJ2-5	CASARSGGRGWETQYF	TGTGCCAGCGCTCGGTCAGGCGGGAGAGGGTGGGAGACCCAGTACTTC
many	TRBV20-1	NA	TRBJ2-7	CSARSGLGPPGYEQYF	TGCAGTGCTAGATCCGGGTTAGGTCCACCGGGCTACGAGCAGTACTTC
many	TRBV2	NA	TRBJ1-5	CASSEGTHSNQPQHF	TGTGCCAGCAGTGAAGGGACTCATAGCAATCAGCCCCAGCATTTT
many	TRBV27	TRBD2	TRBJ2-7	CASSSGLAPYEQYF	TGTGCCAGCAGTTCTGGACTAGCCCCCTACGAGCAGTACTTC
NA	TRBV19	NA	TRBJ1-5	CASSIDGSRNQPQHF	TGTGCCAGTAGTATAGACGGAAGTCGGAATCAGCCCCAGCATTTT
many	TRBV12-3/TRBV12-4	TRBD2	TRBJ2-7	CASRSRGSSSYEQYF	TGTGCCAGCAGAAGTCGCGGGAGTTCCTCCTACGAGCAGTACTTC
NA	TRBV27	NA	TRBJ2-7	CASSWLAGSYEQYF	TGTGCCAGCAGCTGGCTAGCAGGGTCCTACGAGCAGTACTTC
few	TRBV19	TRBD2	TRBJ2-2	CASTIAGDGNTGELFF	TGTGCCAGCACTATAGCGGGAGATGGGAACACCGGGGAGCTGTTTTTT
NA	TRBV3-1	NA	TRBJ1-1	CASSQDPGQTEAFF	TGTGCCAGCAGCCAAGATCCCGGCCAGACTGAAGCTTTCTTT
many	TRBV5-1	NA	TRBJ1-1	CASSLGPSPGMNTEAFF	TGCGCCAGCAGCTTGGGCCCATCCCCGGGAATGAACACTGAAGCTTTCTTT
many	TRBV5-8	NA	TRBJ1-2	CASSFQYLGYTF	TGTGCCAGCAGCTTCCAGTATCTTGGCTACACCTTC
many	TRBV20-1	NA	TRBJ2-5	CSARAGQETQYF	TGCAGTGCTAGAGCGGGTCAAGAGACCCAGTACTTC
many	TRBV20-1	NA	TRBJ1-1	CSARDVSGAGDTEAFF	TGCAGTGCTAGAGATGTGTCAGGGGCCGGGGACACTGAAGCTTTCTTT
NA	TRBV6-1	TRBD2	TRBJ2-3	CASSEDRAGGPDTQYF	TGTGCCAGCAGTGAAGATCGAGCGGGAGGGCCAGATACGCAGTATTTT